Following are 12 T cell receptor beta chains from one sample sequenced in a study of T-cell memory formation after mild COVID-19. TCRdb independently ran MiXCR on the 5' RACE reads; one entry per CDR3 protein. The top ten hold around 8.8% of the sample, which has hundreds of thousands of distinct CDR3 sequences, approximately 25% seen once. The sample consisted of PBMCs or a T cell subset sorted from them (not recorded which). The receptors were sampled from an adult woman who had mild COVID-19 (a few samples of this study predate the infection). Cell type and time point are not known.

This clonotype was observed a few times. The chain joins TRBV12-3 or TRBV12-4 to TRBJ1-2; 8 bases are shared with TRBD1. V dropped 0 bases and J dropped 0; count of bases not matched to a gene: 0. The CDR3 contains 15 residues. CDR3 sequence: CASSLAGQANYGYTF. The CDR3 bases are TGTGCCAGCAGTTTAGCGGGACAGGCTAACTATGGCTACACCTTC.

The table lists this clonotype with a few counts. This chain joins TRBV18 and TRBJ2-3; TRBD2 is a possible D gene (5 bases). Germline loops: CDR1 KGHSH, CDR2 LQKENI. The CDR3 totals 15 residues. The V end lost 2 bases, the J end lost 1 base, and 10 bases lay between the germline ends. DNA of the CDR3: TGTGCCAGCTCACCATTACCGGAGGGCACAGATACGCAGTATTTT. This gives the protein CASSPLPEGTDTQYF.

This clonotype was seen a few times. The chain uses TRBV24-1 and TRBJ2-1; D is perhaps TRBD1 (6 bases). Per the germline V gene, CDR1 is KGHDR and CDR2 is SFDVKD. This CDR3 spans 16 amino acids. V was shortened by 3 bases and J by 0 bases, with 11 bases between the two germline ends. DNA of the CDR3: TGTGCCACCAGTGATCGAGGGACAAACTCCTACAATGAGCAGTTCTTC. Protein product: CATSDRGTNSYNEQFF.

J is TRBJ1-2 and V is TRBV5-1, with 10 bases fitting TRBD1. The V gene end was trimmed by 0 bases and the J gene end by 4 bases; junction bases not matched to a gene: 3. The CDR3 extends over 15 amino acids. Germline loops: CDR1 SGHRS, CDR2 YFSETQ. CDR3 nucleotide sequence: TGCGCCAGCAGCTTGGGACAGGGGGCCGGCTATGGCTACACCTTC. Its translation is CASSLGQGAGYGYTF.

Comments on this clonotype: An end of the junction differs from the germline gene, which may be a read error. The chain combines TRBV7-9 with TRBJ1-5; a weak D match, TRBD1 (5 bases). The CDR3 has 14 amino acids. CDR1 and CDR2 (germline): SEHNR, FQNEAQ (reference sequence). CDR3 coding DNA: TGTGCCAGCAGCTCGACAGCTAGCAATCATCCCCAGCATTTT. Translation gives CASSSTASNHPQHF. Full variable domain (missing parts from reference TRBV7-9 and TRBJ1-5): DTGVSQNPRHKITKRGQNVTFRCDPISEHNRLYWYRQTLGQGPEFLTYFQNEAQLEKSRLLSDRFSAERPKGSFSTLEIQRTEQGDSAMYLCASSSTASNHPQHFGDGTRLSIL.

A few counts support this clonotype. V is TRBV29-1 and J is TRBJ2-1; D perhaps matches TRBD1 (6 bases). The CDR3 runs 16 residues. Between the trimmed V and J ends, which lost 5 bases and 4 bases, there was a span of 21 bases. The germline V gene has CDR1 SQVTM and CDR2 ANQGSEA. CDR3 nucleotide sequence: TGCAGCGTTCCCCGATTGGGGGCTGGGTCATACAATGAGCAGTTCTTC. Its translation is CSVPRLGAGSYNEQFF.

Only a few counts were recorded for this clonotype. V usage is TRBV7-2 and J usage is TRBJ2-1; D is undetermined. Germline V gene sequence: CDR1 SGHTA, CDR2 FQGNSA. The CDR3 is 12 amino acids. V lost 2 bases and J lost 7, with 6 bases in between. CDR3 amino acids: CASSLLVNEQFF. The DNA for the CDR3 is TGTGCCAGCAGCTTACTGGTAAATGAGCAGTTCTTC. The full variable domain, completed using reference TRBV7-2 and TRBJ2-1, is GAGVSQSPSNKVTEKGKDVELRCDPISGHTALYWYRQSLGQGLEFLIYFQGNSAPDKSGLPSDRFSAERTGGSVSTLTIQRTQQEDSAVYLCASSLLVNEQFFGPGTRLTVL.

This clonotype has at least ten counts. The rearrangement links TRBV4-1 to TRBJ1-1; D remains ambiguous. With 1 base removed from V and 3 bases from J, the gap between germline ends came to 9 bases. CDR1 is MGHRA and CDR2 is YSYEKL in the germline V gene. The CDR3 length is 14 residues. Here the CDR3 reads CASSQGAGDTEAFF. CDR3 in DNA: TGCGCCAGCAGCCAAGGAGCGGGTGACACTGAAGCTTTCTTT.

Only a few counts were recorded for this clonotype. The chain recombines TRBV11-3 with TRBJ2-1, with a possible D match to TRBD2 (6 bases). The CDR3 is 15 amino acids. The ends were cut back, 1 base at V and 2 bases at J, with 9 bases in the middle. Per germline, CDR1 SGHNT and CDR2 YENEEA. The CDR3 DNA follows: TGTGCCAGCAGCTTAGCGGGAGACACCTACAATGAGCAGTTCTTC. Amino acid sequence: CASSLAGDTYNEQFF. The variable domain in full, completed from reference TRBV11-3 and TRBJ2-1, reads EAGVVQSPRYKIIEKKQPVAFWCNPISGHNTLYWYLQNLGQGPELLIRYENEEAVDDSQLPKDRFSAERLKGVDSTLKIQPAELGDSAVYLCASSLAGDTYNEQFFGPGTRLTVL.

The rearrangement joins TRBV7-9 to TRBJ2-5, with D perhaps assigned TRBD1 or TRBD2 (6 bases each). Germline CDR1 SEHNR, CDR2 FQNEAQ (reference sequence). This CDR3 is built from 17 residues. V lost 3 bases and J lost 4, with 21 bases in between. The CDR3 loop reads CASSLATGTGSRETQYF. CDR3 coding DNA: TGTGCCAGCAGCTTGGCAACAGGGACCGGGAGTCGAGAGACCCAGTACTTC.

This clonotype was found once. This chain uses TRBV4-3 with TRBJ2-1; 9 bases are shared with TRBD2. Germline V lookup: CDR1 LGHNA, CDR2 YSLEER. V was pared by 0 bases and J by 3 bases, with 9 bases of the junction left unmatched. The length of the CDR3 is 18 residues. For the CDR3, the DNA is TGCGCCAGCAGCCAAGATTCGACTAGCGGAACCATCTACAATGAGCAGTTCTTC. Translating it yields CASSQDSTSGTIYNEQFF.

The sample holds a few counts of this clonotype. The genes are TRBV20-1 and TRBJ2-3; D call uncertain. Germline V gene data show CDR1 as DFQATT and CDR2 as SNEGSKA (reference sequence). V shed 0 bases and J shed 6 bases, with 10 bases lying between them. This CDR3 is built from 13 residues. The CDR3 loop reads CSARDAVSDTQYF. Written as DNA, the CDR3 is TGCAGTGCTAGAGACGCGGTCAGCGATACGCAGTATTTT.